Presented here are 10 T cell receptor beta chains from one specimen sequenced in a study of T cells in Graves' hyperthyroidism and ophthalmopathy. The investigators amplified TCR beta CDR3 regions from RNA transcripts. In the first-round RT-PCR of the TCR CDR3, the HTBI primer set was used. A single record per CDR3 protein comes from TCRdb applying MiXCR to the multiplex PCR reads. The table has 700,000 or so distinct CDR3 sequences, 14% seen once. The source material was blood. These receptors were taken from a woman between 50 and 59 years old with Graves' ophthalmopathy.

This clonotype turned up a few times. The rearrangement links TRBV6-1 to TRBJ1-1; 9 nucleotides line up with TRBD1. Germline-derived CDR1 and CDR2 are MNHNS and SASEGT. The CDR3 totals 15 residues. Trimming took 5 bases from V and 5 from J; bases not matched to a gene: 9. For the CDR3, the DNA is TGTGCCAGCAGTCGATACACAGGGGGCAGGACTGAAGCTTTCTTT. Translated, it gives CASSRYTGGRTEAFF.

This clonotype showed up just a few times. The rearrangement joins TRBV6-1 to TRBJ1-2; D unclear. Looked up from germline, CDR1 is MNHNS and CDR2 is SASEGT. The CDR3 consists of 11 residues. Between the trimmed V and J ends, which lost 9 bases and 8 bases, there was a span of 13 bases. The DNA of the CDR3 is TGTGCCAGTTCCGACGGAAACGGCTACACCTTC. This translates into CASSDGNGYTF.

This clonotype was found many times. Written as DNA, the CDR3 is TGTGCCAGCACCCCCCGAGCGGATTTGAGCTCCTACAATGAGCAGTTCTTC. This encodes CASTPRADLSSYNEQFF. The chain has TRBV14 and TRBJ2-1; tentative D call: TRBD2 (5 bases). The CDR3 contains 17 residues. The germline V gene has CDR1 SGHDN and CDR2 FVKESK. Trimming stripped 7 bases from V and 0 bases from J, with 19 bases between. Variable domain in full (rest from reference TRBV14 and TRBJ2-1): EAGVTQFPSHSVIEKGQTVTLRCDPISGHDNLYWYRRVMGKEIKFLLHFVKESKQDESGMPNNRFLAERTGGTYSTLKVQPAELEDSGVYFCASTPRADLSSYNEQFFGPGTRLTVL.

This clonotype occurred a few times. This may be a read error: a much more frequent sequence differs by one nucleotide. The rearrangement joins TRBV28 to TRBJ2-1; TRBD2 aligns across 10 bases. In germline, CDR1 is MDHEN, CDR2 SYDVKM. This CDR3 is 20 amino acids long. CDR3 amino acids: CASSLLVLRTSGRGDNERFF. CDR3 coding DNA: TGTGCCAGCAGTTTATTGGTGTTAAGGACTAGCGGTCGAGGGGACAATGAGCGGTTCTTC.

Ten or more counts support this clonotype. This sequence joins TRBV7-9 and TRBJ1-1; D ambiguous. The length of the CDR3 is 11 residues. Germline CDR1 reads SEHNR; CDR2 reads FQNEAQ (reference sequence). Trimming removed 7 bases at V and 8 bases at J, with 11 bases between. CDR3 DNA sequence: TGTGCCAGCATCCCCGATCTGGAAGCTTTCTTT. Its protein is CASIPDLEAFF.

This clonotype was found many times. The chain is built from TRBV6-1 and TRBJ2-7; D perhaps matches TRBD1 (7 bases). Trimming took 7 bases from V and 4 from J, leaving 14 bases between them. Germline V gene lookup returns CDR1 MNHNS and CDR2 SASEGT. The CDR3 is 13 residues long. In DNA form, the CDR3 reads TGTGCCAGCAAGGAGGGGGCACGATACGAGCAGTACTTC. This codes for CASKEGARYEQYF.

This clonotype was picked up many times. V usage is TRBV27 and J usage is TRBJ2-5, with D uncertain. Germline V gene sequence: CDR1 MNHEY, CDR2 SMNVEV (reference sequence). The CDR3 loop spans 14 amino acids. With 0 bases removed from V and 5 bases from J, the gap between germline ends came to 10 bases. The CDR3 here is CASSLSWAWETQYF. The CDR3 DNA reads TGTGCCAGCAGTTTATCGTGGGCATGGGAGACCCAGTACTTC.

This clonotype showed up many times. The chain links TRBV20-1 to TRBJ1-5, with 7 nucleotides matching TRBD1. Germline CDR1 DFQATT, CDR2 SNEGSKA (reference sequence). This CDR3 contains 13 residues. V shed 5 bases, J shed 6 bases, and the junction held 7 bases outside the gene matches. DNA for the CDR3: TGCAGTGCTGTAGGGACAGACGGTCAGCCCCAGCATTTT. It codes for CSAVGTDGQPQHF.

At least ten counts were recorded for this clonotype. The V call is TRBV28, the J call TRBJ2-7; D tentatively reads TRBD1 or TRBD2 (5 bases each). Germline values: CDR1 MDHEN, CDR2 SYDVKM. The CDR3 length is 14 residues. V dropped 7 bases and J dropped 3 bases, with 16 bases sitting between them. CDR3 amino acids: CASIPRDEDYEQYF. DNA of the CDR3: TGTGCCAGCATCCCCCGGGACGAGGACTACGAGCAGTACTTC. Full variable domain (rest looked up from reference TRBV28 and TRBJ2-7): DVKVTQSSRYLVKRTGEKVFLECVQDMDHENMFWYRQDPGLGLRLIYFSYDVKMKEKGDIPEGYSVSREKKERFSLILESASTNQTSMYLCASIPRDEDYEQYFGPGTRLTVT.

This clonotype has ten or more counts. This rearrangement joins TRBV20-1 to TRBJ2-1; D unresolved. From germline, CDR1 is DFQATT and CDR2 SNEGSKA (reference sequence). The CDR3 is 17 amino acids. Trimming took 5 bases from V and 4 from J, leaving 24 bases between them. In nucleotides, the CDR3 is TGCAGTGCTGGATCTCCAACAATAGAGGTGGTATACAATGAGCAGTTCTTC. Protein product: CSAGSPTIEVVYNEQFF.